The clone carrying this TCR beta chain was recorded a few times. These data belong to a study of blood T cells in healthy people across ages. In germline, CDR1 is SGHAT, CDR2 FQNNGV. This CDR3 comprises 14 residues. Combining a sample-barcoded 5' primer with a J-beta primer mix, a second PCR ran for about 7 to 12 cycles. MiXCR was run by TCRdb on the 5' RACE reads, yielding one entry per CDR3 protein. The sample shows around 990,000 distinct CDR3 sequences, roughly a quarter of them seen only once. The same sample was also studied in work on T cells of mothers and their children.

The clonotype was recovered from a girl aged 2 to 9 in good health. The V gene is TRBV11-2, the J gene TRBJ2-5; D is perhaps TRBD1 (5 bases). Near its end, the DNA agrees better with TRBJ2-7, so the J call may be wrong. The sequencing input was blood. The CDR3 region has the DNA TGTGCCAGCAGCTTAGCCAGGGTGAACGACGAGCAGTACTTC. As protein: CASSLARVNDEQYF.